These 18 T cell receptor beta chains share one sample of origin, sequenced in a study of blood T cell repertoires in COVID-19. Method: immunoSEQ multiplex PCR; TCRdb's copy keeps in-frame clones and lacks some. The sample yields approximately 200,000 clones, 88% seen once. Sequenced sample: peripheral blood. These receptors were collected from a woman aged 55-75 years with acute or convalescent COVID-19.

The rearrangement links TRBV2 to TRBJ2-3, with TRBD2 identical over 8 bases. The CDR3 extends over 17 amino acids. Germline values: CDR1 SNHLY, CDR2 FYNNEI. V was pared by 6 bases and J by 4 bases, with 15 bases of the junction left unmatched. Here the CDR3 DNA reads TGTGCCAGCAGCGACCGGCAAAGGCGGGGGGCCCCAGATACGCAGTATTTT. It specifies CASSDRQRRGAPDTQYF.

The V and J genes are TRBV10-1 and TRBJ1-6, with unresolved D. The CDR3 totals 13 residues. The V gene lost 4 bases and the J gene lost 10 bases, with 11 bases spanning the gap. Looked up from germline, CDR1 is WNHNN and CDR2 is SYGVQD (reference sequence). CDR3 coding DNA: TGCGCCAGCAGTGTGTCGGCGGTCTCACCCCTCCACTTT. This encodes CASSVSAVSPLHF.

This rearrangement joins TRBV7-9 to TRBJ2-5; 10 bases align to TRBD2. V shed 8 bases, J shed 5 bases, and the junction held 8 bases outside the gene matches. CDR1 and CDR2 from the germline V gene are SEHNR and FQNEAQ (reference sequence). The CDR3 is 14 residues long. CDR3 in DNA: TGTGCCAGCGGACGGACACTAGCGGGGGAGACCCAGTACTTC. Translation gives CASGRTLAGETQYF. Variable domain in full (rest from reference TRBV7-9 and TRBJ2-5): DTGVSQNPRHKITKRGQNVTFRCDPISEHNRLYWYRQTLGQGPEFLTYFQNEAQLEKSRLLSDRFSAERPKGSFSTLEIQRTEQGDSAMYLCASGRTLAGETQYFGPGTRLLVL.

The chain is built from TRBV5-1 and TRBJ1-3, with D possibly matching TRBD1 (6 bases). V lost 4 bases and J lost 3, with 17 bases in between. The CDR3 has 16 residues. In germline, CDR1 is SGHRS, CDR2 YFSETQ. CDR3 amino acids: CASSTVTGSRGNTIYF. The CDR3 region has the DNA TGCGCCAGCAGCACAGTGACAGGCAGCCGTGGAAACACCATATATTTT. The full variable domain, completed using reference TRBV5-1 and TRBJ1-3, is KAGVTQTPRYLIKTRGQQVTLSCSPISGHRSVSWYQQTPGQGLQFLFEYFSETQRNKGNFPGRFSGRQFSNSRSEMNVSTLELGDSALYLCASSTVTGSRGNTIYFGEGSWLTVV.

This chain connects TRBV7-3 to TRBJ2-1; D is possibly TRBD2 (6 bases). V gave up 2 bases and J gave up 0 bases, with 14 bases separating them. The length of the CDR3 is 17 residues. The germline CDR1 and CDR2 sequences are SGHTA and FQGTGA. The CDR3 region is CASSLLPSASSYNEQFF. The CDR3 DNA is TGTGCCAGCAGCTTACTTCCTAGCGCTAGCTCCTACAATGAGCAGTTCTTC.

V and J are TRBV4-1 and TRBJ2-4; unclear D gene. This CDR3 is 16 amino acids long. V was shortened by 1 base and J by 1 base, with 11 bases between the two germline ends. Germline V gene lookup returns CDR1 MGHRA and CDR2 YSYEKL. CDR3 nucleotides: TGCGCCAGCAGCCAAGTTAATCTTCTGGCCAAAAACATTCAGTACTTC. Translated: CASSQVNLLAKNIQYF.

This chain joins TRBV7-9 and TRBJ1-1, with D maybe TRBD1 (6 bases). This CDR3 comprises 14 residues. Germline lookup yields CDR1 SEHNR and CDR2 FQNEAQ (reference sequence). V lost 7 bases and J lost 9, with 21 bases in between. The CDR3 reads CASKTGILGQQAFF. CDR3 nucleotides: TGTGCCAGCAAAACGGGAATTTTAGGACAGCAAGCTTTCTTT.

The V gene is TRBV12-5, the J gene TRBJ1-5; D possibly corresponds to TRBD1 (5 bases). Germline CDR1 is LGHNT and CDR2 is FRNRAP. This CDR3 has 14 amino acids. The V end lost 6 bases, the J end lost 0 bases, and 9 bases lay between the germline ends. The CDR3 spells CASGPGYSNQPQHF. The CDR3 DNA follows: TGTGCTAGTGGCCCAGGGTATAGCAATCAGCCCCAGCATTTT. The full variable domain, in which reference TRBV12-5 and TRBJ1-5 provide the parts outside the CDR3, is DARVTQTPRHKVTEMGQEVTMRCQPILGHNTVFWYRQTMMQGLELLAYFRNRAPLDDSGMPKDRFSAEMPDATLATLKIQPSEPRDSAVYFCASGPGYSNQPQHFGDGTRLSIL.

The genes are TRBV7-9 and TRBJ1-2, with a tentative D call TRBD1 (5 bases). This CDR3 is 15 amino acids long. Trimming removed 1 base at V and 6 bases at J, with 15 bases between. In germline, CDR1 is SEHNR, CDR2 FQNEAQ (reference sequence). The CDR3 DNA reads as TGTGCCAGCAGCTTAGGAAGGGCAGGGAATCATGGCTACACCTTC. It encodes CASSLGRAGNHGYTF.

This clone occurred once. The chain is built from TRBV5-6 and TRBJ1-3, with D maybe TRBD1 (6 bases). CDR3 length: 16 amino acids. In germline, CDR1 is SGHDT, CDR2 YYEEEE. Trimming removed 4 bases from V and 7 bases from J, with 21 bases in between. Here the CDR3 reads CASSPAQGLMENTIYF. In DNA, the CDR3 is TGTGCCAGCAGCCCGGCTCAGGGGTTGATGGAGAACACCATATATTTT. Filled out from reference TRBV5-6 and TRBJ1-3, the complete variable domain reads DAGVTQSPTHLIKTRGQQVTLRCSPKSGHDTVSWYQQALGQGPQFIFQYYEEEERQRGNFPDRFSGHQFPNYSSELNVNALLLGDSALYLCASSPAQGLMENTIYFGEGSWLTVV.

The chain joins TRBV5-6 to TRBJ2-1, with a weak D call TRBD1 (5 bases). Trimming took off 4 bases at V and 8 bases at J, with 19 bases between the two ends. The CDR3 extends over 15 amino acids. Germline CDR1 SGHDT, CDR2 YYEEEE. This chain's CDR3 is CASSPPRGIGYEQFF. In DNA, the CDR3 is TGTGCCAGCAGCCCCCCTAGGGGCATAGGTTATGAGCAGTTCTTC.

The chain links TRBV9 to TRBJ1-1, with 7 positions matching TRBD1. The germline V gene has CDR1 SGDLS and CDR2 YYNGEE. The CDR3 is made up of 17 amino acids. Losses at the gene ends were 0 bases for V and 1 base for J; bases not matched to a gene: 9. CDR3 sequence reads: CASSVVQGGTGNTEAFF. CDR3 in DNA: TGTGCCAGCAGCGTAGTCCAGGGGGGCACAGGGAACACTGAAGCTTTCTTT.

The rearrangement uses TRBV14 and TRBJ2-1, with 7 nucleotides matching TRBD1. The CDR3 runs 21 residues. After removal of 3 bases from V and 0 bases from J, the junction contained 20 bases not matched to a gene. Per the germline V gene, CDR1 is SGHDN and CDR2 is FVKESK. CDR3 sequence: CASSHRGDSPSYFSSYNEQFF. CDR3 nucleotide sequence: TGTGCCAGCAGCCATCGAGGGGACAGCCCTTCTTATTTTAGCTCCTACAATGAGCAGTTCTTC.

The chain employs TRBV7-2 and TRBJ1-5; TRBD1 agrees at 7 bases. Germline-derived CDR1 and CDR2 are SGHTA and FQGNSA. Unmatched junction bases numbered 13, after V lost 1 base and J lost 4 bases. This CDR3 is built from 18 residues. CDR3 amino acids: CASSLVTKQGSRNQPQHF. In DNA, the CDR3 is TGTGCCAGCAGCTTAGTGACCAAACAGGGGTCTCGGAATCAGCCCCAGCATTTT.

The J gene is TRBJ1-5, the V gene TRBV6-5; 8 bases agree with TRBD1. The length of the CDR3 is 15 residues. CDR1 MNHEY and CDR2 SVGAGI come from the germline V gene. Trimming cost V 7 bases and J 4 bases; bases outside gene matches: 9. The CDR3 reads CASIRDRTYNQPQHF. For the CDR3, the DNA is TGTGCCAGCATCAGGGACAGGACCTATAATCAGCCCCAGCATTTT.

The V call is TRBV3-1 (or the pseudogene TRBV3-2), the J call TRBJ2-3; 13 bases are a match to TRBD2. The germline V gene has CDR1 LGHDT and CDR2 YNNKEL (reference sequence). The CDR3 runs to 20 residues. J was trimmed by 1 base and V by 5 bases; bases with no gene match: 15. The CDR3 is CASSSWTSGGDQFGTDTQYF. In DNA, the CDR3 is TGTGCCAGCAGCTCCTGGACTAGCGGGGGAGACCAGTTTGGCACAGATACGCAGTATTTT.

The chain is built from TRBV6-2 or TRBV6-3 and TRBJ2-7, with D perhaps matching TRBD1 (6 bases). The CDR3 extends over 12 amino acids. V lost 0 bases to trimming and J lost 12 bases, with 12 bases between them. Germline CDR1 MNHEY, CDR2 SVGEGT. CDR3 in amino acids: CASSYSSGHGYF. The CDR3 DNA sequence: TGTGCCAGCAGTTACTCGTCGGGACACGGGTACTTC.

This clone was counted a single time. The chain links TRBV5-5 to TRBJ1-2, with 7 bases identical to TRBD1. Losses at the gene ends were 4 bases for V and 0 bases for J; bases not matched to a gene: 6. There are 15 residues in the CDR3. The germline V gene encodes CDR1 SGHKS and CDR2 YYEKEE (reference sequence). CDR3 protein: CASSGTASTNYGYTF. In DNA, the CDR3 is TGTGCCAGCAGCGGGACAGCCTCCACTAACTATGGCTACACCTTC.